Listed below are T cell receptor beta chains from one sample, sequenced in a study of T cell repertoires in ileal Crohn's disease. Measured with immunoSEQ multiplex PCR; TCRdb has only the in-frame clones, and not every one. The data contain several thousand clones, around 93% of them singletons. The sequencing sample was made of ileal tissue. These TCRs come from an adult with Crohn's disease. Both conserved end residues are part of each CDR3. D genes are given only for firm matches. Rows give clone size only sometimes, using once, few, many, or a class for an expanded clone.

D gene: NA; V gene: TRBV14; clone size: NA; J gene: TRBJ1-2; CDR3 DNA: TGTGCCAGCAGCCAAGGGGCAGGGGTGAACTATGGCTACACCTTC; CDR3 protein: CASSQGAGVNYGYTF
D gene: NA; V gene: TRBV10-3; clone size: NA; J gene: TRBJ1-2; CDR3 DNA: TGTGCCATCAGGAGTACCCGTGGGTCCAGGGATCTCTATGGCTACACCTTC; CDR3 protein: CAIRSTRGSRDLYGYTF
D gene: TRBD1; V gene: TRBV7-8; clone size: NA; J gene: TRBJ1-1; CDR3 DNA: TGTGCCAGCAGCTTAGCAGGGGGCGGCACTGAAGCTTTCTTT; CDR3 protein: CASSLAGGGTEAFF
D gene: NA; V gene: TRBV5-6; clone size: NA; J gene: TRBJ1-3; CDR3 DNA: TGTGCCAGCAGCTTAGGAGGTGGAAACACCATATATTTT; CDR3 protein: CASSLGGGNTIYF
D gene: TRBD1; V gene: TRBV28; clone size: NA; J gene: TRBJ1-2; CDR3 DNA: TGTGCCAGCAGTTGGGGACCGGGACAGGGGTTCGTTGGGGGCTACACCTTC; CDR3 protein: CASSWGPGQGFVGGYTF
D gene: TRBD2; V gene: TRBV13; clone size: NA; J gene: TRBJ2-4; CDR3 DNA: TGTGCCAGCAGCCGCAGACTAGCGGGAGAGAAAAACATTCAGTACTTC; CDR3 protein: CASSRRLAGEKNIQYF
D gene: NA; V gene: TRBV5-4; clone size: NA; J gene: TRBJ2-1; CDR3 DNA: TGTGCCAGCAGTTCCCAGCAGGTTTTTTCCTACAATGAGCAGTTCTTC; CDR3 protein: CASSSQQVFSYNEQFF
D gene: NA; V gene: TRBV29-1; clone size: NA; J gene: TRBJ1-2; CDR3 DNA: TGCAGCGTTGATAACGGGTTCGCGGGGGGCGACTACACCTTC; CDR3 protein: CSVDNGFAGGDYTF
D gene: NA; V gene: TRBV30; clone size: NA; J gene: TRBJ1-2; CDR3 DNA: TGTGCCTGGAGTGTAGGGGGACGGGGCTACACCTTC; CDR3 protein: CAWSVGGRGYTF
D gene: NA; V gene: TRBV18; clone size: NA; J gene: TRBJ2-3; CDR3 DNA: TGTGCCAGCTCAAGACTAGATACAGATACGCAGTATTTT; CDR3 protein: CASSRLDTDTQYF
D gene: NA; V gene: TRBV10-3; clone size: NA; J gene: TRBJ2-7; CDR3 DNA: TGTGCCATCAGTGAGTACGAGGGAAGCTCCTACGAGCAGTACTTC; CDR3 protein: CAISEYEGSSYEQYF
D gene: NA; V gene: TRBV9; clone size: NA; J gene: TRBJ2-2; CDR3 DNA: TGTGCCAGCAGCGTTCTGTCCCCAGGGTTTGACACCGGGGAGCTGTTTTTT; CDR3 protein: CASSVLSPGFDTGELFF
D gene: TRBD1; V gene: TRBV19; clone size: NA; J gene: TRBJ2-7; CDR3 DNA: TGTGCCAGTAGCCACCGGACAGGGGGCTCCGAGCAGTACTTC; CDR3 protein: CASSHRTGGSEQYF
D gene: TRBD2; V gene: TRBV19; clone size: NA; J gene: TRBJ2-7; CDR3 DNA: TGTGCCAGTAGGGGGACTAGCGGGTCCTACGAGCAGTACTTC; CDR3 protein: CASRGTSGSYEQYF
D gene: NA; V gene: TRBV27; clone size: once; J gene: TRBJ2-1; CDR3 DNA: TGTGCCAGCAGTTTGGTGGGGAGAAGTGAGCAGTTCTTC; CDR3 protein: CASSLVGRSEQFF
D gene: TRBD2; V gene: TRBV4-1; clone size: NA; J gene: TRBJ2-1; CDR3 DNA: TGCGCCAGCAGCCAAGTCTCGACTAGCGGCACCAATGAGCAGTTCTTC; CDR3 protein: CASSQVSTSGTNEQFF
D gene: TRBD2; V gene: TRBV7-8; clone size: once; J gene: TRBJ2-3; CDR3 DNA: TGTGCCAGCTTGTTTGGTAGCGGGAGCACAGATACGCAGTATTTT; CDR3 protein: CASLFGSGSTDTQYF
D gene: NA; V gene: TRBV19; clone size: NA; J gene: TRBJ2-1; CDR3 DNA: TGTGCCAGTAGCGGGATACCTCGGACCTACAATGAGCAGTTCTTC; CDR3 protein: CASSGIPRTYNEQFF
D gene: TRBD1; V gene: TRBV6-5; clone size: NA; J gene: TRBJ1-6; CDR3 DNA: TGTGCCAGCAGCCAGGGACAGGGCTTAGGATCACCCCTCCACTTT; CDR3 protein: CASSQGQGLGSPLHF
D gene: TRBD2; V gene: TRBV5-5; clone size: NA; J gene: TRBJ2-7; CDR3 DNA: TGTGCCAGCACCATGGGGACTAGCGGGTACGAGCAGTACTTC; CDR3 protein: CASTMGTSGYEQYF
D gene: NA; V gene: TRBV7-3; clone size: NA; J gene: TRBJ1-1; CDR3 DNA: TGTGCCAGCAGCCGGGGGGGCGGCACTGAAGCTTTCTTT; CDR3 protein: CASSRGGGTEAFF
D gene: NA; V gene: TRBV7-9; clone size: NA; J gene: TRBJ1-1; CDR3 DNA: TGTGCCAGCAGCCCCCAGGGCGCAGGAGCTTTCTTT; CDR3 protein: CASSPQGAGAFF
D gene: TRBD1; V gene: TRBV4-1; clone size: few; J gene: TRBJ1-4; CDR3 DNA: TGCGCCAGCAGCCAAGAGGGGCACAGGGGATATGAAAAACTGTTTTTT; CDR3 protein: CASSQEGHRGYEKLFF
D gene: TRBD2; V gene: TRBV6-5; clone size: NA; J gene: TRBJ2-7; CDR3 DNA: TGTGCCAGCAGTTTAGCGGGAGCCCAGACCTACGAGCAGTACTTC; CDR3 protein: CASSLAGAQTYEQYF
D gene: NA; V gene: TRBV21-1; clone size: NA; J gene: TRBJ1-2; CDR3 DNA: TGTGCCAGCAGCAAAGCGGGGGGACTTATCTATGGCTACACCTTC; CDR3 protein: CASSKAGGLIYGYTF
D gene: NA; V gene: TRBV5-6; clone size: NA; J gene: TRBJ2-7; CDR3 DNA: TGTGCCAGCAGCTTTGGGAGGACCTACGAGCAGTACTTC; CDR3 protein: CASSFGRTYEQYF
D gene: NA; V gene: TRBV6-6; clone size: NA; J gene: TRBJ2-7; CDR3 DNA: TGTGCCAGCAGTTATCGGTACGAGCAGTACTTC; CDR3 protein: CASSYRYEQYF
D gene: NA; V gene: TRBV30; clone size: NA; J gene: TRBJ1-5; CDR3 DNA: TGTGCCTGGAGTGGGGGGGAGGGGCATCAGCCCCAGCATTTT; CDR3 protein: CAWSGGEGHQPQHF
D gene: TRBD1; V gene: TRBV25-1; clone size: NA; J gene: TRBJ1-4; CDR3 DNA: TGTGCCAGCAGTGAATGGACAGGAGGAGCAACTAATGAAAAACTGTTTTTT; CDR3 protein: CASSEWTGGATNEKLFF
D gene: TRBD2; V gene: TRBV2; clone size: NA; J gene: TRBJ2-7; CDR3 DNA: TGTGCCAGCAGTGAGGCACGCCTAGCGGGAGGGTACGAGCAGTACTTC; CDR3 protein: CASSEARLAGGYEQYF
D gene: TRBD1; V gene: TRBV10-3; clone size: NA; J gene: TRBJ1-2; CDR3 DNA: TGTGCCATGAAGGGACAGAACTATGGCTACACCTTC; CDR3 protein: CAMKGQNYGYTF
D gene: TRBD1; V gene: TRBV9; clone size: NA; J gene: TRBJ1-1; CDR3 DNA: TGTGCCAGCAGCACAGGGGTTAAGAACACTGAAGCTTTCTTT; CDR3 protein: CASSTGVKNTEAFF
D gene: NA; V gene: TRBV10-2; clone size: NA; J gene: TRBJ2-1; CDR3 DNA: TGCGCCAGCAGTGATACGAGCTCCTACAATGAGCAGTTCTTC; CDR3 protein: CASSDTSSYNEQFF
D gene: NA; V gene: TRBV28; clone size: NA; J gene: TRBJ2-1; CDR3 DNA: TGTGCCAGCAGACGATCTTGGGGAGTCTACAATGAGCAGTTCTTC; CDR3 protein: CASRRSWGVYNEQFF
D gene: TRBD1; V gene: TRBV6-4; clone size: once; J gene: TRBJ1-1; CDR3 DNA: TGTGCCAGCAGTGACTCCCGGACAGGGGCCACTGAAGCTTTCTTT; CDR3 protein: CASSDSRTGATEAFF
D gene: NA; V gene: TRBV10-3; clone size: NA; J gene: TRBJ1-5; CDR3 DNA: TGTGCCATCAGCGACAGGAACCAGCCCCAGCATTTT; CDR3 protein: CAISDRNQPQHF
D gene: NA; V gene: TRBV7-9; clone size: NA; J gene: TRBJ2-1; CDR3 DNA: TGTGCCAGCAGCCGCGGCGGCACCTACAATGAGCAGTTCTTC; CDR3 protein: CASSRGGTYNEQFF
D gene: NA; V gene: TRBV5-1; clone size: NA; J gene: TRBJ2-7; CDR3 DNA: TGCGCCAGCAGCCTAGGCCCGCTTCCCCAAGCTTCCGAGCAGTACTTC; CDR3 protein: CASSLGPLPQASEQYF
D gene: TRBD1; V gene: TRBV7-9; clone size: once; J gene: TRBJ1-2; CDR3 DNA: TGTGCCAGCAGCTTCGGGACAGGACTAACTATTAGAGGCTACACCTTC; CDR3 protein: CASSFGTGLTIRGYTF
D gene: NA; V gene: TRBV4-1; clone size: NA; J gene: TRBJ2-5; CDR3 DNA: TGCGCCAGCAGCCGCGCATCCCAAGAGACCCAGTACTTC; CDR3 protein: CASSRASQETQYF
D gene: NA; V gene: TRBV7-9; clone size: once; J gene: TRBJ1-4; CDR3 DNA: TGTGCCAGCAGCTTATTGTGGCAAACTAATGAAAAACTGTTTTTT; CDR3 protein: CASSLLWQTNEKLFF
D gene: NA; V gene: TRBV11-2; clone size: NA; J gene: TRBJ2-1; CDR3 DNA: TGTGCCAGCAGAACCGTGGGGCGGAAATACAATGAGCAGTTCTTC; CDR3 protein: CASRTVGRKYNEQFF
D gene: TRBD2; V gene: TRBV27; clone size: NA; J gene: TRBJ2-7; CDR3 DNA: TGTGCCAGCAGTCTATCAGCGGGATTTTACTACGAGCAGTACTTC; CDR3 protein: CASSLSAGFYYEQYF
D gene: TRBD2; V gene: TRBV28; clone size: once; J gene: TRBJ2-7; CDR3 DNA: TGTGCCAGCAGTTTATGGGGGGGGACTAGCGGGGACACGAGCTCCTACGAGCAGTACTTC; CDR3 protein: CASSLWGGTSGDTSSYEQYF
D gene: NA; V gene: TRBV10-3; clone size: NA; J gene: TRBJ2-7; CDR3 DNA: TGTGCCATCAGTGACACTTACGAGCAGTACTTC; CDR3 protein: CAISDTYEQYF
D gene: TRBD1; V gene: TRBV9; clone size: NA; J gene: TRBJ1-1; CDR3 DNA: TGTGCCAGCAGCGTAGGGACAGGGAACACTGAAGCTTTCTTT; CDR3 protein: CASSVGTGNTEAFF
D gene: NA; V gene: TRBV7-3; clone size: NA; J gene: TRBJ2-1; CDR3 DNA: TGTGCCAGCAGCGTAGACAGGTATCGCAATGAGCAGTTCTTC; CDR3 protein: CASSVDRYRNEQFF
D gene: NA; V gene: TRBV5-1; clone size: NA; J gene: TRBJ1-5; CDR3 DNA: TGCGCCAGCAGCTTGCAGTCAGGGGACAATCAGCCCCAGCATTTT; CDR3 protein: CASSLQSGDNQPQHF
D gene: NA; V gene: TRBV5-1; clone size: NA; J gene: TRBJ2-1; CDR3 DNA: TGCGCCAGCAGCTTGGCCGAGCACGGTGAGCAGTTCTTC; CDR3 protein: CASSLAEHGEQFF
D gene: NA; V gene: TRBV5-1; clone size: once; J gene: TRBJ2-1; CDR3 DNA: TGCGCCAGCAGCTTGGGGGGGACTTTTCGCTCCTACAATGAGCAGTTCTTC; CDR3 protein: CASSLGGTFRSYNEQFF
D gene: TRBD2; V gene: TRBV7-2; clone size: NA; J gene: TRBJ2-1; CDR3 DNA: TGTGCCAGCAGTCCTAGCGGGACGATTTACAATGAGCAGTTCTTC; CDR3 protein: CASSPSGTIYNEQFF